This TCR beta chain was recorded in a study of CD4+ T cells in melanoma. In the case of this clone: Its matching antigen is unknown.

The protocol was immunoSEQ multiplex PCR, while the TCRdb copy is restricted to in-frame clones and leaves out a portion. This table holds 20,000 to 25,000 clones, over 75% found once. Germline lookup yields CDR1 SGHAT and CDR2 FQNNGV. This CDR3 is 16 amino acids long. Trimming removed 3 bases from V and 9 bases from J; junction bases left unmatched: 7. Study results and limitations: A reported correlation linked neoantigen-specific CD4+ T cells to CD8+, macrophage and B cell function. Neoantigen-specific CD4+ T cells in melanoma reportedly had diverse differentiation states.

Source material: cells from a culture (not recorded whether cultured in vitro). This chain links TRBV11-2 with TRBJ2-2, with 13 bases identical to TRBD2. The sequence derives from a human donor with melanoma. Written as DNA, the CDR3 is TGTGCCAGCAGCTTGGGACTAGCGGGGTATTCGAGGGAGCTGTTTTTT. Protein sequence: CASSLGLAGYSRELFF.